These 13 T cell receptor beta chains came from one sample sequenced in a study of T cells in Graves' hyperthyroidism and ophthalmopathy (dated by TCRdb to about 2019). Receptors were amplified or captured by multiplex PCR. TCRdb shows the sequencer as Illumina HiSeq 2000. Amplification of TCR beta CDR3 regions was carried out from RNA transcripts. The first round of RT-PCR for the TCR CDR3 was performed with the HTBI primer set and the Qiagen OneStep RT-PCR kit. TCRdb handled the public reads itself, with Q25 trimming in fastp and clone calling in MiXCR, and kept productive beta chains. CDR3 protein sequences are deduplicated, and each keeps its most common genes and DNA. Counted in this sample were hundreds of thousands of distinct CDR3 sequences; about 16% of them appeared once. The leading ten clones occupy 25% to 30% of the sample. The source material was blood. These receptors all stem from a woman aged 18 to 35 with Graves' ophthalmopathy.

The sample holds a few counts of this clonotype. The gene calls are TRBV7-9 and TRBJ1-4; the D gene is possibly TRBD1 (5 bases). The V and J ends lost 5 bases and 7 bases respectively, with 14 bases between them. CDR3 length: 14 residues. From germline, CDR1 is SEHNR and CDR2 FQNEAQ (reference sequence). The CDR3 DNA follows: TGTGCCAGCAGCCGGGACGTGTGGGGTGAAAAACTGTTTTTT. Translated: CASSRDVWGEKLFF.

The CDR3 region is CASSLRMRGGLGTDTQYF. The CDR3 coding sequence is TGTGCCAGCAGCTTGAGGATGCGCGGGGGGCTGGGCACAGATACGCAGTATTTT. This chain uses TRBV13 with TRBJ2-3; TRBD2 matches 8 bases. The CDR3 covers 18 residues. V lost 3 bases, J lost 1 base, and 12 bases stayed unmatched. Germline CDR1 is PRHDT and CDR2 is FYEKMQ (reference sequence).

The V and J genes are TRBV3-2 and TRBJ1-6. TRBV3-2 is classified as a pseudogene. The CDR3 is made up of 16 amino acids. The CDR3 coding sequence is TGTGCCAGCAGCCAAGTAGGGAGCTCCTATAATTCACCCCTCCACTTT. It yields the protein CASSQVGSSYNSPLHF.

In this sample, this clonotype turned up many times. The chain recombines TRBV6-2 or TRBV6-3 with TRBJ1-2; 10 bases map to TRBD1. Germline V gene data show CDR1 as MNHEY and CDR2 as SVGEGT. The CDR3 extends over 15 amino acids. The ends lost 4 bases at V and 6 bases at J; junction bases unmatched: 8. The CDR3 protein is CASSLPGQGMDGYTF. In nucleotides, the CDR3 is TGTGCCAGCAGTTTACCGGGACAGGGGATGGATGGCTACACCTTC.

This clonotype was detected ten times or more. This chain links TRBV7-2 with TRBJ2-1, with D possibly being TRBD1 or TRBD2 (5 bases each). V lost 3 bases and J lost 9, with 12 bases in between. The germline gives CDR1 SGHTA, CDR2 FQGNSA. This CDR3 spans 13 amino acids. The CDR3 coding sequence is TGTGCCAGCAGCTTCCACCGGGACGGTGAGCAGTTCTTC. It translates to CASSFHRDGEQFF.

The chain has TRBV2 and TRBJ2-7; 10 nucleotides agree with TRBD1. The CDR3 spans 16 residues. Trimming cost V 3 bases and J 1 base; bases outside gene matches: 6. In germline, CDR1 is SNHLY, CDR2 FYNNEI. This CDR3 is CASSDSPGQGSYEQYF. CDR3 nucleotide sequence: TGTGCCAGCAGTGATTCTCCGGGACAGGGGTCCTACGAGCAGTACTTC.

This clonotype was recorded many times. The chain combines TRBV27 with TRBJ1-1; 8 bases agree with TRBD1. Germline CDR1 MNHEY, CDR2 SMNVEV (reference sequence). This CDR3 is 15 amino acids long. V lost 5 bases to trimming and J lost 3 bases; unmatched junction nucleotides: 8. CDR3 loop: CASSPSTGVDTEAFF. DNA of the CDR3: TGTGCCAGCAGTCCCTCGACAGGGGTGGACACTGAAGCTTTCTTT.

At least ten counts were recorded for this clonotype. V gene TRBV15 combines with J gene TRBJ2-3, with a tentative D call TRBD2 (6 bases). V gave up 0 bases and J gave up 1 base, with 17 bases separating them. CDR3 length: 18 amino acids. Germline V lookup: CDR1 LNHNV, CDR2 YYDKDF (reference sequence). CDR3 DNA sequence: TGTGCCACCAGCAGAGATAGGAGGGGAGAGGGTCGCACAGATACGCAGTATTTT. Translated, it gives CATSRDRRGEGRTDTQYF.

Concerning this clonotype: Because it lacks the conserved phenylalanine or tryptophan at the end, this CDR3 is likely a read error. The chain recombines TRBV3-1 with TRBJ2-3; D gene unclear. Deletions cut 0 bases from V and 1 base from J, with 8 bases between. Germline V gene sequence: CDR1 LGHDT, CDR2 YNNKEL (reference sequence). The CDR3 consists of 15 residues. CDR3 region: CASSQDVAGTDTQYS. The CDR3 DNA sequence: TGTGCCAGCAGCCAAGATGTTGCGGGCACAGATACGCAGTATTCT.

This sequence joins TRBV19 and TRBJ2-6; 7 bases line up with TRBD1. CDR1 and CDR2 from the germline V gene are LNHDA and SQIVND (reference sequence). V dropped 4 bases and J dropped 0; count of bases not matched to a gene: 0. The CDR3 totals 15 residues. The CDR3 nucleotides are TGTGCCAGTAGTAGGGACAGCTCTGGGGCCAACGTCCTGACTTTC. Protein sequence: CASSRDSSGANVLTF.

This clonotype was detected many times. The chain joins TRBV11-2 to TRBJ2-7; TRBD2 matches at 14 bases. V shed 3 bases, J shed 4 bases, and the junction held 5 bases outside the gene matches. The CDR3 runs 16 residues. Per the germline V gene, CDR1 is SGHAT and CDR2 is FQNNGV. CDR3 bases: TGTGCCAGCAGCTTGGGACTAGCGGGAGTATATTACGAGCAGTACTTC. It yields the protein CASSLGLAGVYYEQYF.

The chain's CDR3 is CASSQVRDRGYEQYF. DNA of the CDR3: TGCGCCAGCAGCCAAGTCCGGGACAGGGGCTACGAGCAGTACTTC. The chain links TRBV4-1 to TRBJ2-7, with 10 bases fitting TRBD1. Per the germline V gene, CDR1 is MGHRA and CDR2 is YSYEKL. The CDR3 loop spans 15 amino acids. V trimming: 1 base; J trimming: 3 bases; junction bases outside the gene matches: 3.

V and J are TRBV6-1 and TRBJ2-6; D gene ambiguous. Germline assignment: CDR1 MNHNS and CDR2 SASEGT. The ends were cut back, 2 bases at V and 0 bases at J, with 5 bases in the middle. The CDR3 is 15 amino acids. The CDR3 region has the DNA TGTGCCAGCAGTGAACAGAGCTCTGGGGCCAACGTCCTGACTTTC. It is translated as CASSEQSSGANVLTF.